Each of the 13 T cell receptor beta chains below was sequenced from the same sample in a study of cytomegalovirus exposure and HLA in healthy donors. Assay used: immunoSEQ multiplex PCR; TCRdb lists only in-frame clones, some missing. This sample carries 160,000 or so clones, about 85% of them seen once, and the ten largest clones take about 2%. Sequencing was performed on PBMCs. The receptor source for this set is a man aged 25 to 40 in good health and CMV-seropositive.

V is TRBV6-4 and J is TRBJ2-3; D gene unclear. There are 13 residues in the CDR3. V lost 3 bases to trimming and J lost 5 bases, with 9 bases between them. Germline assignment: CDR1 MRHNA and CDR2 SNTAGT. The DNA for the CDR3 is TGTGCCAGCAGTGAACAAAGAGGAGATACGCAGTATTTT. Residues: CASSEQRGDTQYF.

This chain uses TRBV18 with TRBJ1-3; 7 bases are a match to TRBD1. The trim removed 4 bases at V and 0 bases at J, leaving 3 bases unmatched. Germline-derived CDR1 and CDR2 are KGHSH and LQKENI. CDR3 length: 15 amino acids. The chain's CDR3 is CASSRGTASGNTIYF. DNA for the CDR3: TGTGCCAGCTCACGGGGGACAGCCTCTGGAAACACCATATATTTT.

This chain connects TRBV29-1 to TRBJ1-5, with TRBD1 as a possible D gene (5 bases). The CDR3 extends over 12 amino acids. Trimming left V 7 bases short and J 2 bases short, with 9 bases between. The germline gives CDR1 SQVTM, CDR2 ANQGSEA. CDR3 sequence reads: CSAGEGNQPQHF. DNA of the CDR3: TGCAGCGCGGGGGAGGGCAATCAGCCCCAGCATTTT. The full variable domain, rest sourced from reference TRBV29-1 and TRBJ1-5, is SAVISQKPSRDICQRGTSLTIQCQVDSQVTMMFWYRQQPGQSLTLIATANQGSEATYESGFVIDKFPISRPNLTFSTLTVSNMSPEDSSIYLCSAGEGNQPQHFGDGTRLSIL.

The chain has TRBV12-5 and TRBJ2-7; 8 nucleotides match TRBD1. Trimming took 6 bases from V and 6 from J; bases not matched to a gene: 7. From germline, CDR1 is LGHNT and CDR2 FRNRAP. The length of the CDR3 is 13 residues. CDR3 in amino acids: CASGPGTGTEQYF. Written as DNA, the CDR3 is TGTGCTAGTGGCCCCGGGACAGGAACCGAGCAGTACTTC.

The rearrangement links TRBV19 to TRBJ2-1, with TRBD1 identical over 7 bases. Germline V gene sequence: CDR1 LNHDA, CDR2 SQIVND (reference sequence). This CDR3 comprises 15 residues. V was pared by 4 bases and J by 3 bases, with 6 bases of the junction left unmatched. The CDR3: CASSKGTVHYNEQFF. CDR3 nucleotide sequence: TGTGCCAGTAGTAAGGGGACAGTACACTACAATGAGCAGTTCTTC.

The chain combines TRBV5-1 with TRBJ2-5, with D possibly being TRBD2 (5 bases). CDR3 length: 13 amino acids. Looked up from germline, CDR1 is SGHRS and CDR2 is YFSETQ. V lost 3 bases, J lost 3 bases, and 9 bases lay in between. The CDR3 nucleotides are TGCGCCAGCAGCTACGGAGGAGAAGAGACCCAGTACTTC. It is translated as CASSYGGEETQYF.

In this sample, this clone turned up once. This chain links TRBV12-5 with TRBJ1-1, with a possible D match to TRBD1 (6 bases). Germline V gene data show CDR1 as LGHNT and CDR2 as FRNRAP. Trimming took off 5 bases at V and 6 bases at J, with 13 bases between the two ends. The CDR3 spans 13 residues. CDR3 coding DNA: TGTGCTAGTGGTACCTATGGGGGCGCTGAAGCTTTCTTT. Translated, it gives CASGTYGGAEAFF.

CDR3 in DNA: TGTGCCATCAGGGGCCGGGACAGGGAATTAGATACGCAGTATTTT. Protein: CAIRGRDRELDTQYF. V gene TRBV10-3 combines with J gene TRBJ2-3; 9 bases are shared with TRBD1. Germline assignment: CDR1 ENHRY and CDR2 SYGVKD. With 6 bases clipped from V and 5 bases from J, the junction kept 9 bases outside the gene matches. The CDR3 consists of 15 residues.

The rearrangement joins TRBV4-1 to TRBJ2-7, with D maybe TRBD1 (6 bases). The CDR3 is made up of 16 amino acids. V was pared by 0 bases and J by 4 bases, with 16 bases between. Germline V CDR1 and CDR2: MGHRA, YSYEKL. The DNA of the CDR3 is TGCGCCAGCAGCCAAGATAGGCCCGGGACATTTTACGAGCAGTACTTC. Translation gives CASSQDRPGTFYEQYF.

This chain connects TRBV4-1 to TRBJ1-2; D not certain. From germline, CDR1 is MGHRA and CDR2 YSYEKL. Trimming removed 5 bases at V and 0 bases at J, with 10 bases between. CDR3 length equals 14 residues. CDR3 DNA sequence: TGCGCCAGCAGCGCCGGCGGCACTAACTATGGCTACACCTTC. Protein sequence: CASSAGGTNYGYTF.

The chain employs TRBV5-1 and TRBJ2-5, with D possibly being TRBD2 (5 bases). Germline V CDR1 and CDR2: SGHRS, YFSETQ. The CDR3 consists of 22 residues. Trimming took off 2 bases at V and 1 base at J, with 33 bases between the two ends. CDR3 sequence (DNA): TGCGCCAGCAGCTTCGGGTCGACCGCGTCGGGCAATGAGAGGGCCCCCCAAGAGACCCAGTACTTC. Residues: CASSFGSTASGNERAPQETQYF. Combining the CDR3 with reference TRBV5-1 and TRBJ2-5 gives the whole variable domain KAGVTQTPRYLIKTRGQQVTLSCSPISGHRSVSWYQQTPGQGLQFLFEYFSETQRNKGNFPGRFSGRQFSNSRSEMNVSTLELGDSALYLCASSFGSTASGNERAPQETQYFGPGTRLLVL.

Comment on this clone: At one of its ends the junction is not consistent with the germline gene, which may arise from a read error. V and J are TRBV20-1 and TRBJ1-4, with 8 nucleotides matching TRBD1. This CDR3 spans 11 amino acids. Germline V gene lookup returns CDR1 DFQATT and CDR2 SNEGSKA (reference sequence). As DNA, the CDR3 is TGCAGTGCTTCCGGGACAGGTACGAACTCGTTT. Residues: CSASGTGTNSF.

The V and J genes are TRBV7-9 and TRBJ1-1; D is unclear. Trimming shortened V by 3 bases and J by 1 base, and 18 bases separated the two germline ends. Germline CDR1 reads SEHNR; CDR2 reads FQNEAQ (reference sequence). The CDR3 consists of 17 residues. The chain's CDR3 is CASSFPSRAGGNTEAFF. As DNA, the CDR3 is TGTGCCAGCAGCTTCCCCTCCCGTGCCGGAGGGAACACTGAAGCTTTCTTT.